The sequence of this T cell receptor beta chain was determined in a study of T cell repertoires in cytomegalovirus infection. The V gene's germline CDR1 is DFQATT and CDR2 SNEGSKA (reference sequence). This CDR3 contains 14 residues. The V and J ends lost 2 bases and 3 bases respectively, with 13 bases between them. TCRdb reprocessed the reads via MiXCR and lists one record per CDR3 protein. This repertoire shows about 68,000 distinct CDR3 sequences, 20% to 25% found once; its top ten account for roughly 80%. As for this clonotype: Its antigen is still unknown.

The receptor's source is a human donor in good health (CMV status not recorded). Some clones in this sample may be carry-over from other donors' samples. This chain connects TRBV20-1 to TRBJ1-2; D ambiguous. The specimen sequenced was PBMCs, sequenced either directly or after in vitro stimulation (not recorded which). The CDR3 protein is CSARRSGGDYGYTF. CDR3 bases: TGCAGTGCTAGACGCTCGGGTGGGGACTATGGCTACACCTTC.